This record covers a single T cell receptor (beta chain). Antigen unknown. 0.5 to 1 ug RNA was reverse transcribed with random hexamers. MiXCR, applied by TCRdb to the immunoSEQ multiplex PCR reads, yields one record per CDR3 protein. Of hundreds of thousands of distinct CDR3 sequences in the sample, approximately 90% were seen once. V was cut by 1 base and J by 4 bases, with 13 bases left in between. The CDR3 is made up of 15 amino acids. The data were obtained in a study of CD8 T cells in Susac syndrome. TCR beta sequencing was performed on blood CD8+ and CD4+ T cells. The authors negatively isolated CD8+ and CD4+ T cells and FACS-enriched TEMRA cells. Study observations and caveats: The TCR sequencing and HLA analysis in the study involved a relatively small number of individuals, as the study acknowledged.

The rearrangement uses TRBV12-3 or TRBV12-4 and TRBJ2-5; unclear D gene. Sequencing input: CD8+ T cells from PBMCs. The TCR was taken from a human donor with multiple sclerosis. CDR3 protein: CASSLGLRNRETQYF. The CDR3 bases are TGTGCCAGCAGTTTAGGGCTCCGGAACCGAGAGACCCAGTACTTC.